This TCR beta chain was recorded in a study of blood T cell repertoires in COVID-19. The Seattle patients, enrolled during active infection, were followed longitudinally. Assay: immunoSEQ multiplex PCR; the TCRdb copy retains only in-frame clones and omits some. In the table there are approximately 290,000 clones, 80% to 95% of which are singletons. The CDR3 is 14 residues long. Trimming removed 0 bases from V and 1 base from J, with 7 bases in between. The V gene's germline CDR1 is SGDLS and CDR2 YYNGEE. Sequencing input: peripheral blood. The chain links TRBV9 to TRBJ1-1, with D possibly matching TRBD1 (5 bases). The sequence derives from a woman aged 25 to 39 with COVID-19, enrolled during active disease. The CDR3 here is CASSVERGNTEAFF. In DNA, the CDR3 is TGTGCCAGCAGCGTAGAAAGGGGGAACACTGAAGCTTTCTTT.